This TCR beta chain was sequenced in a study of T cell changes during pregnancy in multiple sclerosis. Only in-frame clones appear in the TCRdb table, and some are missing; sequencing was by immunoSEQ multiplex PCR. The sample lists 100,000 or so clones; around 92% were seen once. The CDR3 has 18 amino acids. Trimming removed 4 bases from V and 1 base from J; junction bases left unmatched: 10. Germline-derived CDR1 and CDR2 are SGHVS and FQNEAQ. The gene calls are TRBV7-8 and TRBJ2-3; 11 bases agree with TRBD1. The clonotype originates from a female donor with multiple sclerosis, enrolled in a pregnancy study. The specimen was peripheral blood, collected before pregnancy. For the CDR3, the DNA is TGTGCCAGCAGCTATGGGGACAGGGGGATTTGGGGCACAGATACGCAGTATTTT. It yields the protein CASSYGDRGIWGTDTQYF.